These 27 T cell receptor beta chains came from one sample sequenced in a study of blood T cell repertoires in COVID-19. Only in-frame clones appear in the TCRdb table, and some are missing; sequencing was by immunoSEQ multiplex PCR. Here the sample spans under 95,000 clones, approximately 82% being singletons. The sample was peripheral blood. The receptors here all came from a woman in her sixties or seventies with acute or convalescent COVID-19.

This clone was observed a few times. The V call is TRBV7-6, the J call TRBJ1-5; maybe TRBD1 (5 bases). The CDR3 length is 16 residues. V was clipped by 5 bases and J by 6 bases, with 20 bases between them. Germline V CDR1 and CDR2: SGHVS, FNYEAQ. This CDR3 reads CASSRLSGMLVQPQHF. The DNA of the CDR3 is TGTGCCAGCAGCCGACTTTCAGGGATGTTGGTTCAGCCCCAGCATTTT.

J is TRBJ2-4 and V is TRBV14; tentative D call: TRBD2 (6 bases). V dropped 4 bases and J dropped 3 bases, with 16 bases sitting between them. Germline assignment: CDR1 SGHDN and CDR2 FVKESK. CDR3 size: 16 residues. Written as DNA, the CDR3 is TGTGCCAGCAGCCGCACGCAGGGAGGCGACAAAAACATTCAGTACTTC. Translating it yields CASSRTQGGDKNIQYF.

The chain uses TRBV6-2 or TRBV6-3 and TRBJ2-7; TRBD2 matches 9 bases. Germline V gene sequence: CDR1 MNHEY, CDR2 SVGEGT. The ends lost 6 bases at V and 1 base at J; junction bases unmatched: 4. The CDR3 is 14 amino acids. DNA for the CDR3: TGTGCCAGCAGCCAGCGGGGGGAATCCTACGAGCAGTACTTC. Its translation: CASSQRGESYEQYF.

This clone was counted only a few times. The rearrangement joins TRBV9 to TRBJ2-6; 7 bases fit TRBD1. Unmatched junction bases numbered 6, after V lost 2 bases and J lost 4 bases. This CDR3 comprises 16 residues. In germline, CDR1 is SGDLS, CDR2 YYNGEE. The CDR3 DNA reads as TGTGCCAGCAGCGTGGCAACAGGGGCCGGGGCCAACGTCCTGACTTTC. Translation: CASSVATGAGANVLTF.

This chain links TRBV18 with TRBJ2-3; D might be TRBD2 (5 bases). Germline V gene sequence: CDR1 KGHSH, CDR2 LQKENI. The CDR3 is 13 amino acids. Trimming removed 6 bases at V and 0 bases at J, with 7 bases between. As DNA, the CDR3 is TGTGCCAGCTCTCCGGGGAGCACAGATACGCAGTATTTT. It yields the protein CASSPGSTDTQYF.

This clone was found once. The chain has TRBV27 and TRBJ1-6; 9 bases agree with TRBD1. The CDR3 runs 16 residues. Germline CDR1 and CDR2: MNHEY and SMNVEV (reference sequence). V dropped 6 bases and J dropped 3; count of bases not matched to a gene: 6. The CDR3 sequence is CASRVRTGDYNSPLHF. The DNA of the CDR3 is TGTGCCAGCAGGGTAAGGACAGGGGACTATAATTCACCCCTCCACTTT.

The chain is built from TRBV30 and TRBJ1-2; TRBD1 agrees at 7 bases. The CDR3 has 16 residues. CDR1 is GTSNPN and CDR2 is SVGIG in the germline V gene (reference sequence). J was trimmed by 5 bases and V by 0 bases; bases with no gene match: 12. CDR3 in amino acids: CAWSVPMGQLGYGYTF. The CDR3 DNA is TGTGCCTGGAGTGTACCCATGGGACAGCTTGGGTATGGCTACACCTTC.

V gene TRBV9 combines with J gene TRBJ2-1, with a weak D call TRBD2 (5 bases). The CDR3 spans 14 residues. V shed 5 bases and J shed 4 bases, with 13 bases lying between them. Germline CDR1 and CDR2: SGDLS and YYNGEE. DNA of the CDR3: TGTGCCAGCAGACAATCCGGGGTTTACAATGAGCAGTTCTTC. Translation: CASRQSGVYNEQFF.

This clone is a singleton in its sample. The rearrangement joins TRBV19 to TRBJ2-5; D call uncertain. Trimming removed 1 base at V and 3 bases at J, with 12 bases between. This CDR3 region has 15 residues. The germline V gene encodes CDR1 LNHDA and CDR2 SQIVND (reference sequence). CDR3: CASSIASGWEETQYF. CDR3 in DNA: TGTGCCAGTAGTATAGCTTCCGGGTGGGAAGAGACCCAGTACTTC.

V and J are TRBV5-5 and TRBJ2-5; D possibly corresponds to TRBD1 (6 bases). The germline CDR1 and CDR2 sequences are SGHKS and YYEKEE (reference sequence). Trimming left V 2 bases short and J 5 bases short, with 16 bases between. This CDR3 has 15 residues. The CDR3 loop reads CASSLTDREMETQYF. Here the CDR3 DNA reads TGTGCCAGCAGCTTAACGGACAGAGAGATGGAGACCCAGTACTTC.

The rearrangement uses TRBV14 and TRBJ2-1; 15 bases align to TRBD2. The CDR3 covers 15 residues. The junction had 1 base not matched to a gene; V was cut back by 3 bases and J by 7 bases. The germline V gene encodes CDR1 SGHDN and CDR2 FVKESK. CDR3 sequence: CASSQGLAGGNEQFF. CDR3 coding DNA: TGTGCCAGCAGCCAGGGACTAGCGGGGGGAAATGAGCAGTTCTTC.

The chain employs TRBV5-5 and TRBJ1-1, with TRBD1 matching 7 bases. V dropped 3 bases and J dropped 1; count of bases not matched to a gene: 9. From germline, CDR1 is SGHKS and CDR2 YYEKEE (reference sequence). This CDR3 spans 16 amino acids. In DNA, the CDR3 is TGTGCCAGCAGCTCCCCGGACAGGCCACCGAACACTGAAGCTTTCTTT. Its protein is CASSSPDRPPNTEAFF.

The chain has TRBV2 and TRBJ1-6; D is possibly TRBD1 (5 bases). The V end was cut by 7 bases, the J end by 11 bases, with 15 bases between. The germline gives CDR1 SNHLY, CDR2 FYNNEI. This CDR3 region has 13 residues. The CDR3 DNA is TGTGCCAGCACCCAGGGAAGTAAGACACCCCTCCACTTT. Residues: CASTQGSKTPLHF.

The CDR3 DNA reads as TGTGCCAGCAGCCCGGGACAGCGCACTGAAGCTTTCTTT. The encoded protein is CASSPGQRTEAFF. The chain joins TRBV3-1 (or the pseudogene TRBV3-2) to TRBJ1-1, with 7 bases identical to TRBD1. The V gene's germline CDR1 is LGHDT and CDR2 YNNKEL (reference sequence). Trimming cost V 4 bases and J 4 bases; bases outside gene matches: 3. This CDR3 is 13 amino acids long.

J is TRBJ2-3 and V is TRBV5-1; 11 bases agree with TRBD1. This CDR3 is built from 14 residues. Germline lookup yields CDR1 SGHRS and CDR2 YFSETQ. The V gene end was trimmed by 4 bases and the J gene end by 6 bases; junction bases not matched to a gene: 4. In nucleotides, the CDR3 is TGCGCCAGCAGCGTGGGACAGGGGGAGGATACGCAGTATTTT. It yields the protein CASSVGQGEDTQYF. Complete variable domain (other parts from reference TRBV5-1 and TRBJ2-3): KAGVTQTPRYLIKTRGQQVTLSCSPISGHRSVSWYQQTPGQGLQFLFEYFSETQRNKGNFPGRFSGRQFSNSRSEMNVSTLELGDSALYLCASSVGQGEDTQYFGPGTRLTVL.

The chain recombines TRBV4-1 with TRBJ2-5, with TRBD2 matching 9 bases. In germline, CDR1 is MGHRA, CDR2 YSYEKL. Trimming at V came to 4 bases and at J to 5 bases, leaving 8 bases not matched to a gene. The CDR3 loop spans 15 amino acids. In DNA, the CDR3 is TGCGCCAGCAGCCCCCTCCCCACTAGCGGGGAGACCCAGTACTTC. This gives the protein CASSPLPTSGETQYF.

Only a few counts were recorded for this clone. The chain couples TRBV9 to TRBJ1-4; 7 nucleotides align to TRBD1. The CDR3 is 15 amino acids. V shed 2 bases and J 8 bases; nucleotides not matched to a gene: 9. The germline V gene encodes CDR1 SGDLS and CDR2 YYNGEE. For the CDR3, the DNA is TGTGCCAGCAGCGTTCTAGGGGGCGCGGGGGAAAAACTGTTTTTT. Encoded protein: CASSVLGGAGEKLFF.

The chain combines TRBV12-3 or TRBV12-4 with TRBJ1-2; 8 bases map to TRBD1. CDR3 size: 13 residues. Losses at the gene ends were 5 bases for V and 6 bases for J; bases not matched to a gene: 5. CDR3 sequence reads: CASSTGQGNGYTF. The DNA of the CDR3 is TGTGCCAGCAGTACAGGACAGGGCAATGGCTACACCTTC.

This chain joins TRBV10-1 and TRBJ2-2, with D perhaps matching TRBD2 (5 bases). This CDR3 is 15 amino acids long. Germline assignment: CDR1 WNHNN and CDR2 SYGVQD (reference sequence). Deletions cut 5 bases from V and 2 bases from J, with 12 bases between. The CDR3 is CASSQWTPNTGELFF. The DNA of the CDR3 is TGCGCCAGCAGTCAGTGGACTCCTAACACCGGGGAGCTGTTTTTT.

CDR3 sequence reads: CASSESGVNTEAFF. CDR3 nucleotide sequence: TGCGCCAGCAGTGAGTCGGGAGTGAACACTGAAGCTTTCTTT. V usage is TRBV10-2 and J usage is TRBJ1-1; no definite D call. V lost 0 bases and J 0 bases, leaving 5 bases between the germline ends. There are 14 residues in the CDR3. The germline V gene has CDR1 WSHSY and CDR2 SAAADI.

On this clone itself: One junction end disagrees with the germline gene, perhaps due to a read error. The V gene is TRBV7-8, the J gene TRBJ1-6, with TRBD1 matching 7 bases. The CDR3 is 13 residues long. Germline lookup yields CDR1 SGHVS and CDR2 FQNEAQ. The CDR3 region is CASSSTGSRDLRF. In DNA form, the CDR3 reads TGTGCCAGCAGCTCGACAGGGTCCCGGGACCTCCGATTC.

V usage is TRBV27 and J usage is TRBJ2-6, with 8 bases aligning to TRBD1. Germline V gene lookup returns CDR1 MNHEY and CDR2 SMNVEV (reference sequence). J was trimmed by 0 bases and V by 3 bases; bases with no gene match: 13. The CDR3 has 20 residues. Here the CDR3 reads CASSFFRGTDRGSGANVLTF. CDR3 nucleotide sequence: TGTGCCAGCAGTTTTTTTAGGGGTACCGACAGGGGCTCTGGGGCCAACGTCCTGACTTTC. Full variable domain (remainder filled in from reference TRBV27 and TRBJ2-6): EAQVTQNPRYLITVTGKKLTVTCSQNMNHEYMSWYRQDPGLGLRQIYYSMNVEVTDKGDVPEGYKVSRKEKRNFPLILESPSPNQTSLYFCASSFFRGTDRGSGANVLTFGAGSRLTVL.

In nucleotides, the CDR3 is TGTGCCAGCAGCTTATCGGGTATCGATGGCTACACCTTC. It is translated as CASSLSGIDGYTF. The rearrangement joins TRBV7-3 to TRBJ1-2; D gene uncertain. This CDR3 is 13 amino acids long. CDR1 and CDR2 (germline): SGHTA, FQGTGA. V was clipped by 2 bases and J by 6 bases, with 10 bases between them.

This clone was observed a few times. The chain joins TRBV19 to TRBJ1-2; D unresolved. The CDR3 loop spans 15 amino acids. The ends were cut back, 8 bases at V and 1 base at J, with 17 bases in the middle. From germline, CDR1 is LNHDA and CDR2 SQIVND (reference sequence). The CDR3 loop reads CASHLPASGNYGYTF. The DNA for the CDR3 is TGTGCCAGTCACCTCCCAGCCAGCGGTAACTATGGCTACACCTTC.

The chain couples TRBV5-1 to TRBJ1-1; the D gene is possibly TRBD1 (5 bases). The CDR3 spans 17 residues. Deletions cut 4 bases from V and 1 base from J, with 20 bases between. CDR1 and CDR2 (germline): SGHRS, YFSETQ. The CDR3 nucleotides are TGCGCCAGCAGCCCGAGAGACAGAGGAACTTGGAACACTGAAGCTTTCTTT. This gives the protein CASSPRDRGTWNTEAFF.

The chain employs TRBV6-1 and TRBJ1-3; D is possibly TRBD1 (5 bases). Germline V lookup: CDR1 MNHNS, CDR2 SASEGT. V lost 1 base and J 4 bases, leaving 8 bases between the germline ends. CDR3 length equals 14 residues. In DNA, the CDR3 is TGTGCCAGCAGTGAAGGGGGCGGAGGAAACACCATATATTTT. Translating it yields CASSEGGGGNTIYF.

This clone was seen a few times. The chain combines TRBV15 with TRBJ2-5; D gene uncertain. Between the trimmed V and J ends, which lost 1 base and 2 bases, there was a span of 5 bases. The CDR3 spans 13 residues. CDR1 and CDR2 from the germline V gene are LNHNV and YYDKDF (reference sequence). The CDR3 protein is CATSRASQETQYF. CDR3 sequence (DNA): TGTGCCACCAGCAGAGCGAGTCAAGAGACCCAGTACTTC.